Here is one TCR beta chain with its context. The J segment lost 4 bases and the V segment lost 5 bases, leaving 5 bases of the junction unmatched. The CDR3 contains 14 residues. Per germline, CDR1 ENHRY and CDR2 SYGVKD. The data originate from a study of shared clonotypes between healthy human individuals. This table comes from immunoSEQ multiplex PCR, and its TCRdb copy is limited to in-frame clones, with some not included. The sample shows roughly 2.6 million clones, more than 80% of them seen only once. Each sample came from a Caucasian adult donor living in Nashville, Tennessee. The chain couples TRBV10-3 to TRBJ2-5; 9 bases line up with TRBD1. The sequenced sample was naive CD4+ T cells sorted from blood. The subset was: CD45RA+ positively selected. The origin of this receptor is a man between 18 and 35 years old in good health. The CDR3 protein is CAISSGQGSETQYF. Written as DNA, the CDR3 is TGTGCCATCAGTTCGGGACAGGGATCAGAGACCCAGTACTTC.